The present T cell receptor beta chain was sequenced within a study of OX40 agonist ivuxolimab in advanced cancers. A word on this clone: Its specificity is unknown.

Study conclusions and caveats: CD4+ and CD8+ blood T cells expanded clonally by week 6 at 0.1 to 3.0 mg/kg. Antigens targeted by the expanded peripheral T cells were not determined.

This table comes from immunoSEQ multiplex PCR, and its TCRdb copy is limited to in-frame clones, with some not included. The repertoire includes 95,000 to 100,000 clones, 70% to 85% of them detected once, and 1.4% to 1.5% sits in the top ten. Trimming removed 2 bases from V and 6 bases from J; junction bases left unmatched: 8. The CDR3 length is 15 residues. The germline V gene has CDR1 MDHEN and CDR2 SYDVKM. This chain joins TRBV28 and TRBJ2-3; 7 bases fit TRBD2. The sequencing here drew on CD4+ or CD8+ T cells sorted from blood, taken in a trial of the OX40 agonist ivuxolimab. The clonotype originates from an adult with an advanced solid tumor such as melanoma, head and neck, liver or kidney cancer. CDR3 sequence (DNA): TGTGCCAGCAGTTTAGCTGGCGGGAGTGGGGATACGCAGTATTTT. Translated, it gives CASSLAGGSGDTQYF.